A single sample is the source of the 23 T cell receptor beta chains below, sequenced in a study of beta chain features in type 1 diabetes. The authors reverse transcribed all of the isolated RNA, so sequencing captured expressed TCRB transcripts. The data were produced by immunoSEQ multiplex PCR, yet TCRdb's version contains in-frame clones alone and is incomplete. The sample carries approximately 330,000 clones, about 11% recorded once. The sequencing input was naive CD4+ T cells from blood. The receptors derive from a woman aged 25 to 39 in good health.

The CDR3 DNA sequence: TGTGCCAGCAGCTTCTCTTACAGAGAGACCCAGTACTTC. It yields the protein CASSFSYRETQYF. This chain joins TRBV7-9 and TRBJ2-5; D is ambiguous. The V gene lost 3 bases and the J gene lost 4 bases, with 9 bases spanning the gap. This CDR3 has 13 amino acids. Germline V CDR1 and CDR2: SEHNR, FQNEAQ (reference sequence).

The CDR3 DNA reads TGTGCCAGCAGTTTATCGGGACTAGCGGGAGTAGTCGGGGAGCTGTTTTTT. Residues: CASSLSGLAGVVGELFF. The J gene is TRBJ2-2, the V gene TRBV28, with TRBD2 matching over 14 bases. This CDR3 spans 17 amino acids. Trimming cost V 1 base and J 7 bases; bases outside gene matches: 5. Per germline, CDR1 MDHEN and CDR2 SYDVKM.

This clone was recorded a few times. The CDR3 spells CASSPTRSGSQETQYF. The CDR3 nucleotides read TGTGCCAGCAGCCCCACCCGTAGCGGGAGCCAAGAGACCCAGTACTTC. This sequence joins TRBV7-3 and TRBJ2-5; 9 nucleotides match TRBD2. The CDR3 sequence is 16 residues long. J was trimmed by 1 base and V by 5 bases; bases with no gene match: 8. Looked up from germline, CDR1 is SGHTA and CDR2 is FQGTGA.

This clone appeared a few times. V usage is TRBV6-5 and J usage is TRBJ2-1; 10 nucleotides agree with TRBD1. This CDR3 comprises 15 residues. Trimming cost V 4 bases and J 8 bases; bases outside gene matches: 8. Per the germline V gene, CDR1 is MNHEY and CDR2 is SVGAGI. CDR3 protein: CASSSPGQGIYEQFF. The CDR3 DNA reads TGTGCCAGCAGTTCTCCGGGACAGGGGATATATGAGCAGTTCTTC.

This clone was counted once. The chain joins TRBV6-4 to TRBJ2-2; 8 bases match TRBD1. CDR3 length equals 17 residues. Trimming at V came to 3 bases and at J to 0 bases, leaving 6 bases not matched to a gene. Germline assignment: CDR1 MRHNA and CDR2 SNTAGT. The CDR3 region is CASSERTGSANTGELFF. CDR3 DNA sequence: TGTGCCAGCAGTGAAAGGACAGGGTCCGCGAACACCGGGGAGCTGTTTTTT.

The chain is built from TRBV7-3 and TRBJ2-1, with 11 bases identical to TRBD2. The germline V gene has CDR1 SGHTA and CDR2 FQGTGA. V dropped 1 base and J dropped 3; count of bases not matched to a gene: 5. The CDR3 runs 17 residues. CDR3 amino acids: CASSLIPTSGNYNEQFF. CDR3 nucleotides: TGTGCCAGCAGCTTAATCCCGACTAGCGGGAACTACAATGAGCAGTTCTTC.

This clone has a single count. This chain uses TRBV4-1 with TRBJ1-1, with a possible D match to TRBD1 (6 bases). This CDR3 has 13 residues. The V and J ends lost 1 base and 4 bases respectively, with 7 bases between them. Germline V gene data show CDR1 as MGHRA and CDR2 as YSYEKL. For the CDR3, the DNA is TGCGCCAGCAGCCAAGTCAGGGGCACTGAAGCTTTCTTT. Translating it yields CASSQVRGTEAFF.

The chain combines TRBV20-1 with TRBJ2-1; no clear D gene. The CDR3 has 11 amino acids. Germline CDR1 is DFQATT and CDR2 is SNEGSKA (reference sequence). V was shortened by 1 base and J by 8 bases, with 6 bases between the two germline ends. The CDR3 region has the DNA TGCAGTGCTAGAGGAGTGCATGAGCAGTTCTTC. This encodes CSARGVHEQFF.

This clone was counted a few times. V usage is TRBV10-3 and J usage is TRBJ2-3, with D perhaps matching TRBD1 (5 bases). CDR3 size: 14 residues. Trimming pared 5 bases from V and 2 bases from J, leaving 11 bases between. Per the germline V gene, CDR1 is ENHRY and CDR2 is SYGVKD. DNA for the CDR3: TGTGCCATCAGTTATGACAGCCACACAGATACGCAGTATTTT. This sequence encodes CAISYDSHTDTQYF.

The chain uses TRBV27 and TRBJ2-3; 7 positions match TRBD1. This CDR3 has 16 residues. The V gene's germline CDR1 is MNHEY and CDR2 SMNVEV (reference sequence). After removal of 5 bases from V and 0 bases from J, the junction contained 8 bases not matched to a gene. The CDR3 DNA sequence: TGTGCCAGCAGTCGGACAGGACCTACTAGCACAGATACGCAGTATTTT. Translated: CASSRTGPTSTDTQYF.

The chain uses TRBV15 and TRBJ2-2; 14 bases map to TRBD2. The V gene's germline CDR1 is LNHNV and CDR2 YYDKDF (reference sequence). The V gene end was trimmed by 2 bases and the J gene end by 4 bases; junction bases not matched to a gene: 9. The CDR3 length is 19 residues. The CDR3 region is CATSRSGLAGVRTTGELFF. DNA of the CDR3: TGTGCCACCAGCAGATCGGGACTAGCGGGAGTAAGGACCACCGGGGAGCTGTTTTTT.

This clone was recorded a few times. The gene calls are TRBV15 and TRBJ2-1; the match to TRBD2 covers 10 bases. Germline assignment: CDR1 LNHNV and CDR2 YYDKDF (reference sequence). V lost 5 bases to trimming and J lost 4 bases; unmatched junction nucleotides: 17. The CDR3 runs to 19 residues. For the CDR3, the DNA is TGTGCCACCAGCGCAGCTAGCGGGAGCTACGTGGGGACTTACAATGAGCAGTTCTTC. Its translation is CATSAASGSYVGTYNEQFF.

This chain's CDR3 is CASSKGAGANVLTF. In DNA, the CDR3 is TGTGCCAGTAGTAAGGGAGCCGGGGCCAACGTCCTGACTTTC. V usage is TRBV19 and J usage is TRBJ2-6, with D tentatively TRBD2 (5 bases). Germline values: CDR1 LNHDA, CDR2 SQIVND (reference sequence). The ends were cut back, 4 bases at V and 4 bases at J, with 8 bases in the middle. The CDR3 covers 14 residues.

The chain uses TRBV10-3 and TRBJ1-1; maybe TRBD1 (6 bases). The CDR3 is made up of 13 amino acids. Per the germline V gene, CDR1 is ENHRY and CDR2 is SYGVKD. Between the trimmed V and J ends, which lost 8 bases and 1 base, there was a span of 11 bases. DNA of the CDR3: TGTGCCATCTCACGGACAGCGAACACTGAAGCTTTCTTT. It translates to CAISRTANTEAFF.

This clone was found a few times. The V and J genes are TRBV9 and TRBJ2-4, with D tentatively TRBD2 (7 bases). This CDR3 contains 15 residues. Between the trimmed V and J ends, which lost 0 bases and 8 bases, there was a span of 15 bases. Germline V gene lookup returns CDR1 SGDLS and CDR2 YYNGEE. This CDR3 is CASSVAPGEGDIQYF. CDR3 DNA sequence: TGTGCCAGCAGCGTAGCACCGGGGGAGGGGGACATTCAGTACTTC.

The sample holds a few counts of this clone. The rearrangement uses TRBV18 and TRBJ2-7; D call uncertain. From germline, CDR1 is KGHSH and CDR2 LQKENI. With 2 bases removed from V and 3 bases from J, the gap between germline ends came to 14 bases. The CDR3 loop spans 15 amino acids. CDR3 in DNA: TGTGCCAGCTCACCAGTGGCAGGCCAATACTACGAGCAGTACTTC. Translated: CASSPVAGQYYEQYF. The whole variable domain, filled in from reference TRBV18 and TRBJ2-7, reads NAGVMQNPRHLVRRRGQEARLRCSPMKGHSHVYWYRQLPEEGLKFMVYLQKENIIDESGMPKERFSAEFPKEGPSILRIQQVVRGDSAAYFCASSPVAGQYYEQYFGPGTRLTVT.

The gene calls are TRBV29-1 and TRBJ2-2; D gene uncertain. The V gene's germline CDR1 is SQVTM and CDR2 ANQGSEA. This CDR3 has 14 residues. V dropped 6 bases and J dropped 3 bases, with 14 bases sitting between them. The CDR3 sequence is CSVLRFGDTGELFF. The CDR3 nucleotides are TGCAGCGTCCTCCGGTTCGGAGACACCGGGGAGCTGTTTTTT.

The CDR3 sequence is CASSLGLGLGKETQYF. The CDR3 nucleotides are TGTGCCAGCAGCTTAGGCTTGGGACTAGGGAAAGAGACCCAGTACTTC. The gene calls are TRBV7-9 and TRBJ2-5; TRBD2 aligns across 8 bases. Trimming took 1 base from V and 3 from J; bases not matched to a gene: 7. CDR1 and CDR2 from the germline V gene are SEHNR and FQNEAQ (reference sequence). This CDR3 spans 16 amino acids. Full variable domain (outside the CDR3, taken from reference TRBV7-9 and TRBJ2-5): DTGVSQNPRHKITKRGQNVTFRCDPISEHNRLYWYRQTLGQGPEFLTYFQNEAQLEKSRLLSDRFSAERPKGSFSTLEIQRTEQGDSAMYLCASSLGLGLGKETQYFGPGTRLLVL.

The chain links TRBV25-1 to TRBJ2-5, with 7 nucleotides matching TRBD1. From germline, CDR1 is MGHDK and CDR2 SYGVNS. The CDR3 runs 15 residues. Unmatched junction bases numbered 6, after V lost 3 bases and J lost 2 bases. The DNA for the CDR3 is TGTGCCAGCAGTGACGCAGGACAGGTTCAAGAGACCCAGTACTTC. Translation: CASSDAGQVQETQYF.

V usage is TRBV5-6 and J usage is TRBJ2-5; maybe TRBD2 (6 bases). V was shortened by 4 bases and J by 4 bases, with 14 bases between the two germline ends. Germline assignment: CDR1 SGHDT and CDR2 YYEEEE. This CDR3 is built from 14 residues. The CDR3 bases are TGTGCCAGCAGCCCGCGGGGTGGGGGAGAGACCCAGTACTTC. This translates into CASSPRGGGETQYF.

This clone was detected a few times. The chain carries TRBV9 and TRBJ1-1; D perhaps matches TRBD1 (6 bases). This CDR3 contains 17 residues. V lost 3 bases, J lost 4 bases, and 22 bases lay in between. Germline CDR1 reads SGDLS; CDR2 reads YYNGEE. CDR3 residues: CASSGAKQANRVTEAFF. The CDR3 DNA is TGTGCCAGCAGCGGAGCTAAACAAGCGAACAGGGTCACTGAAGCTTTCTTT.

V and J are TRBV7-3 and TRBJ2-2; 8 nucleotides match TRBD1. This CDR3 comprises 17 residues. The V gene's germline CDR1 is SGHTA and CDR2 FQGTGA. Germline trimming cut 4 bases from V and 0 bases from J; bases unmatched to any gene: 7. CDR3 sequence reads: CASSWTMDRANTGELFF. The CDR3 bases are TGTGCCAGCAGCTGGACCATGGACAGGGCGAACACCGGGGAGCTGTTTTTT.

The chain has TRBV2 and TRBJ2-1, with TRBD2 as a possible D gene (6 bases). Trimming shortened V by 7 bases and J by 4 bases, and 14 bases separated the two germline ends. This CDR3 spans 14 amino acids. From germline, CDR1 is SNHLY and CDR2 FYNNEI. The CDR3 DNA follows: TGTGCCAGCAAGGGGCGGGACCTATACAATGAGCAGTTCTTC. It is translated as CASKGRDLYNEQFF.